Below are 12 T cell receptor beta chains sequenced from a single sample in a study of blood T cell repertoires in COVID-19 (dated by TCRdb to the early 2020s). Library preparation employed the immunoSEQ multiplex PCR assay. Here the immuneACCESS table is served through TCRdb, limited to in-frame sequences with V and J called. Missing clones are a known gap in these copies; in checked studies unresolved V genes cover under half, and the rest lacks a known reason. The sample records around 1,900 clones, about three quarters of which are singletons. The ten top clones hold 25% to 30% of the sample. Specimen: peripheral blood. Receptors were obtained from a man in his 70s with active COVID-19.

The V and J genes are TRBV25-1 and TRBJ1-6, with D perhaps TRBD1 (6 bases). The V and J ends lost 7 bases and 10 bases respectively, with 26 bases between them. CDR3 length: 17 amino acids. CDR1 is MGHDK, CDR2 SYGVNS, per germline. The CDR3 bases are TGTGCCAGCACGCCAGGGGATTCGCTGGGAATTGGATCACCCCTCCACTTT. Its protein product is CASTPGDSLGIGSPLHF.

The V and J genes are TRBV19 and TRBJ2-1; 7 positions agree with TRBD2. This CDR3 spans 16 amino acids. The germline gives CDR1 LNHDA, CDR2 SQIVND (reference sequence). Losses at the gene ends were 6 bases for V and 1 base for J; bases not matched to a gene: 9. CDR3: CASRTFRGDSYNEQFF. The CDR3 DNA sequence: TGTGCCAGTAGAACTTTTCGGGGGGATTCCTACAATGAGCAGTTCTTC. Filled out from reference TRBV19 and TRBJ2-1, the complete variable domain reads DGGITQSPKYLFRKEGQNVTLSCEQNLNHDAMYWYRQDPGQGLRLIYYSQIVNDFQKGDIAEGYSVSREKKESFPLTVTSAQKNPTAFYLCASRTFRGDSYNEQFFGPGTRLTVL.

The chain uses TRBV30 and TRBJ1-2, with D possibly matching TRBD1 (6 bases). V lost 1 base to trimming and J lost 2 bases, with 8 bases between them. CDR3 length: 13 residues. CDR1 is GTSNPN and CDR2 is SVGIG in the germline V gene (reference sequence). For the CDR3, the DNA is TGTGCCTGGAGTGCCGGACAGAACTATGGCTACACCTTC. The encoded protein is CAWSAGQNYGYTF.

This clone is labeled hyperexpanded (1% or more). This chain's CDR3 is CASSQDGQALATEQYF. Written as DNA, the CDR3 is TGCGCCAGCAGCCAAGACGGACAGGCACTCGCTACCGAGCAGTACTTC. The rearrangement joins TRBV4-1 to TRBJ2-7; 7 bases agree with TRBD1. After removal of 0 bases from V and 6 bases from J, the junction contained 11 bases not matched to a gene. Germline V CDR1 and CDR2: MGHRA, YSYEKL. CDR3 size: 16 residues.

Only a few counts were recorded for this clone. The CDR3 spells CASSQKADGDYEQYF. The DNA of the CDR3 is TGTGCCAGCAGCCAAAAAGCAGACGGGGACTACGAGCAGTACTTC. The chain recombines TRBV4-2 with TRBJ2-7; weak D call: TRBD2 (5 bases). The V gene's germline CDR1 is LGHNA and CDR2 YNFKEQ. Trimming shortened V by 2 bases and J by 3 bases, and 14 bases separated the two germline ends. The CDR3 covers 15 residues.

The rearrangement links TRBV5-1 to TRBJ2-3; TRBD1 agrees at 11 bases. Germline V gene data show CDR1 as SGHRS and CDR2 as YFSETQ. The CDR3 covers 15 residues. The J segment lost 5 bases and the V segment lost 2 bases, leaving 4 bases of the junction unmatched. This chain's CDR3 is CASSLRTGGEDTQYF. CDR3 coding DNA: TGCGCCAGCAGCTTACGGACAGGGGGCGAAGATACGCAGTATTTT.

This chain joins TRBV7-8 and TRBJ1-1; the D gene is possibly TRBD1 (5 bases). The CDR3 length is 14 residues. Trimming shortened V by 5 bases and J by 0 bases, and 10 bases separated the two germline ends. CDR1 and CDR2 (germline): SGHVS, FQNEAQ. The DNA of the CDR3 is TGTGCCAGCAGCCCACAGGCTCTGAACACTGAAGCTTTCTTT. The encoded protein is CASSPQALNTEAFF. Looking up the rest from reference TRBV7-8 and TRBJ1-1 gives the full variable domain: GAGVSQSPRYKVAKRGQDVALRCDPISGHVSLFWYQQALGQGPEFLTYFQNEAQLDKSGLPSDRFFAERPEGSVSTLKIQRTQQEDSAVYLCASSPQALNTEAFFGQGTRLTVV.

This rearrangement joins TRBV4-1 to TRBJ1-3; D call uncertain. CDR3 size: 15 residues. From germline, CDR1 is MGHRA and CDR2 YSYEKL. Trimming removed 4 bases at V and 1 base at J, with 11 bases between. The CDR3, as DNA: TGCGCCAGCAGCCTTACATCAGATTCTGGAAACACCATATATTTT. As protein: CASSLTSDSGNTIYF.

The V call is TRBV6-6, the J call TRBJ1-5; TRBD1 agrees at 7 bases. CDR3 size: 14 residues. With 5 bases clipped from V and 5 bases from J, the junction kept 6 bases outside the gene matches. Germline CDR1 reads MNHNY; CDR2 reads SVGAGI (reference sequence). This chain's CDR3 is CASSQGQDYQPQHF. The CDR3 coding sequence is TGTGCCAGCAGTCAAGGACAGGACTATCAGCCCCAGCATTTT.

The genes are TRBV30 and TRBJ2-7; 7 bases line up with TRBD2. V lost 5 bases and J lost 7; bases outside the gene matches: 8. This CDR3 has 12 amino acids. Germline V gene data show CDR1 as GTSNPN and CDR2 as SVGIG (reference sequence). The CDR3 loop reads CAWSWRGLEQYF. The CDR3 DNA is TGTGCCTGGTCTTGGCGGGGGTTGGAGCAGTACTTC.

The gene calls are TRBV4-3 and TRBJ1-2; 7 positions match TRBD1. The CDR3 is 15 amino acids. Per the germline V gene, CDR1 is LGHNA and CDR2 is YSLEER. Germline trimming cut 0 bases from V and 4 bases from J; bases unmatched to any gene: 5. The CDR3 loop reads CASSQDKTGIYGYTF. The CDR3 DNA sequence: TGCGCCAGCAGCCAAGACAAGACAGGGATCTATGGCTACACCTTC.

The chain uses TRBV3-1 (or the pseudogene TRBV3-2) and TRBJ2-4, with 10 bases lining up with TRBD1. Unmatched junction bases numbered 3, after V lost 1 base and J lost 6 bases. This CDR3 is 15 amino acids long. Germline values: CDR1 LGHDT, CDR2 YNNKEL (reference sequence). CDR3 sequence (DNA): TGTGCCAGCAGCCAAGGGAGGACAGGGGGAAACATTCAGTACTTC. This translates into CASSQGRTGGNIQYF.